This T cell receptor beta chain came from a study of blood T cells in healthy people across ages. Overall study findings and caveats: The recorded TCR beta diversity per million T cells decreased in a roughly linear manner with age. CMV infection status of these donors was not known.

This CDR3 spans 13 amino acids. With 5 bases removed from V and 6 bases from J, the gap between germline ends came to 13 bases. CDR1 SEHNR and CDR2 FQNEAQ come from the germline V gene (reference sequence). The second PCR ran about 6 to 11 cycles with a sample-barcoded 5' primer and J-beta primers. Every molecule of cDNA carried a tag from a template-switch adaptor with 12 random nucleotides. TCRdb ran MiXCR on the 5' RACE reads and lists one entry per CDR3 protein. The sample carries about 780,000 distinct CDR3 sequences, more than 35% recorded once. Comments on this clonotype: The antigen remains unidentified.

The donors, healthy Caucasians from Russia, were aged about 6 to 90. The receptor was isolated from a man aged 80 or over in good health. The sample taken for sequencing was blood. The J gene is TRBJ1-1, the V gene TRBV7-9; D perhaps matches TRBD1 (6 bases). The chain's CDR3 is CASSPQGNSEAFF. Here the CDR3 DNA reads TGTGCCAGCAGCCCACAGGGAAATTCTGAAGCTTTCTTT.